This TCR beta chain was sequenced during a study of blood T cell repertoires in COVID-19. Looking at the study overall: The study drew acute and convalescent COVID-19 samples from the United States, Italy and Spain. PBMCs, B-cell-depleted T cells, or T cells provided the cDNA or gDNA that made up the material.

Original data processing: Nucleated cell number was recorded as an estimate derived from reference gene primer amplification. Clones were read by immunoSEQ multiplex PCR, and TCRdb kept only the in-frame ones, dropping some. That table is the source of V, J and clone size, and D and trimming were worked out from the DNA. Of some 410,000 clones listed, 70% to 90% are singletons. Sequenced: PBMCs or T cells enriched from blood (not recorded which). This TCR was recovered from a woman younger than 45 with acute COVID-19.

The CDR3 reads CASRGPLYNEQFF. CDR3 coding DNA: TGTGCCAGCAGGGGGCCTCTCTACAATGAGCAGTTCTTC. This chain connects TRBV5-5 to TRBJ2-1, with a tentative D call TRBD1 (5 bases). The V gene lost 5 bases and the J gene lost 3 bases, with 9 bases spanning the gap. Per the germline V gene, CDR1 is SGHKS and CDR2 is YYEKEE (reference sequence). The CDR3 is 13 residues long.